Sequencing of this T cell receptor beta chain was carried out in a study of cytomegalovirus exposure and HLA in healthy donors (dated by TCRdb to about 2017). Looking at the study overall: According to an earlier analysis of around 600 of the donors, some 180 million T cells yielded 117 million unique TCR beta sequences and 276 Gb of sequence data. An early release covering roughly 640 HLA-typed donors comprised roughly 300 gigabases of sequencing data and tens of millions of unique TCR sequences. Of the roughly 400 genotyped donors, approximately 82% fell in the genetic ancestry cluster associated with self-reported Caucasian donors. The study aimed to test whether signatures of past pathogen exposure could be identified by cataloging public T cell receptors. Using immunosequencing, the study profiled T cell repertoires from 500 to 800 subjects and related those repertoires to cytomegalovirus serostatus. Besides the first cohort of approximately 670 subjects, a separate validation cohort made up of roughly 130 different subjects was used. High-throughput TCR immunosequencing, statistical association of individual TCRs with disease status, and machine learning were combined to predict cytomegalovirus infection status. In a later analysis, previously published TCR beta repertoires from 500 to 750 donors were re-analyzed and high-resolution HLA genotyping was added so that TCR occurrence patterns could be studied. Rather than using new phenotypic data, the later analysis identified candidate immune exposures from TCR beta sequences and from how often those sequences occurred across donors. To decide whether each TCR beta V gene segment behaved as functional or pseudogenic, an earlier analysis of nearly 600 of the donors relied on high-throughput TCR beta sequencing. Alongside the repertoire data, information on donor age, sex, ethnicity and CMV serostatus was compiled. A later genetic analysis used genome-wide SNP genotypes for about three fifths of the 666 donors, treating that subset as a discovery cohort. Every repertoire in the discovery cohort had been generated on one and the same sequencing platform. Class I and class II HLA loci were covered by the typing at four-digit resolution. The number of donors typed differed by locus, with about 629-630 for A, B, C, DRB1 and DQB1, around 520 for DQA1, over 600 for DPA1, and about 450 for DPB1. Because of strong linkage in the cohort, a handful of DR-DQ haplotypes were treated as single units for association and clustering. Among 300 to 500 genotyped donors of the cohort, an average of around 240,000 unique TCR beta nucleotide sequences was sequenced per donor, of which about 19% were non-productive.

Libraries were built with the immunoSEQ multiplex PCR assay. For the multiplex PCR, a mixture combining 60 forward primers for TCR Vbeta segments and 13 reverse primers for TCR Jbeta segments was used. A multiplex PCR assay on genomic DNA amplified the CDR3 region of rearranged TCR beta genes. Amplified TCR beta libraries were sequenced as 87-base-pair reads on the Illumina HiSeq System. On the study's bioinformatics: Across the roughly 640 repertoires, a later analysis counted approximately 75 million unique TCR beta chains, roughly 11 million of which were shared by at least two donors. A nearest-neighbor algorithm error-corrected the raw reads and collapsed the reads into unique sequences, merging closely related sequences to remove PCR and sequencing errors. CDR3 sequences were aligned to IMGT reference sequences to assign V, D and J gene segments. For a sequence to be retained, a match of at least six nucleotides to both a V gene segment and a J gene segment was required. Rearrangements were classified as productive when the CDR3 lacked stop codons and remained in frame with V and J, and all other rearrangements were classified as non-productive. CDR3 was defined by IMGT convention, running from the second conserved V-encoded cysteine to the conserved J-encoded phenylalanine. The earlier analysis of 500 to 650 of the donors excluded any sequence lacking an unambiguous match to a single V gene segment. An earlier analysis of fewer than 650 of the donors classified V segments as functional when productive rearrangements were above 56.7% and as segregating when the standard deviation between donors was above 5%. A statistical classification framework was developed to diagnose cytomegalovirus status using the catalog of TCR beta chain sequences. V and J gene assignment, in a later analysis, came from comparing TCR nucleotide sequences with IMGT/GENE-DB human TR gene sequences. The TCRdist pipeline was used in a later analysis to assign CDR3 sequences and most-parsimonious VDJ recombination scenarios. A later analysis defined each TCR beta chain by its CDR3 amino acid sequence plus V-gene family, and excluded reads lacking a unique V-gene family. To address suspected cross-contamination and a sequencing artifact, a later analysis removed approximately 590 highly shared, low-generation-probability nucleotide sequences. For each public chain, a later analysis derived a clonal expansion index from normalized ranks of inferred template counts within each repertoire. In a later analysis, generation probabilities were computed using a VDJ recombination model fitted to out-of-frame rearrangements, and the results were checked against IGoR. In a later analysis, hypergeometric tests were used to score TCR-TCR, TCR-HLA and TCR-CMV co-occurrence, with a repertoire-size bias correction applied to TCR pairs. In a later analysis, false discovery rates were estimated by permuting HLA or CMV assignments 20 times. In a later analysis, co-occurring TCRs were grouped using DBSCAN, and TCRdist sequence similarity was added for clustering within HLA-allele-positive subsets. Repertoires with fewer than 30,000 or more than 120,000 public chains were left out of co-occurrence clustering, as were a few repertoires with anomalous nucleotide sharing. Not all clones reach the TCRdb copy of this immuneACCESS table, which keeps in-frame sequences only. Checked studies attribute under half of the gap to unresolved V genes and leave the rest unexplained. V, J and clone size are taken as reported in that table, and D and trimming were inferred from the DNA itself. The sample contains approximately 190,000 clones, around 87% of them found a single time. The top ten clones comprise around 1.2% of the sample.

In the case of this clone: No cognate antigen has been identified for it. There are no base qualities to consult, and no much larger clone falls within one base.

V sheds 6 bases and J sheds 2 bases, leaving 19 bases between their ends. CDR1 and CDR2 are read off the germline V gene as MDHEN and SYDVKM. The CDR3, from cysteine to phenylalanine, totals 16 residues. Only CDR3 DNA remains: 48 bases, in frame from the first base. In total, approximately 700 healthy bone marrow donors made up the cohort. At the time of sampling, all cohort members were nominally healthy, though unrecorded immune exposures were likely present. The donor was CMV seronegative and was included in the group of around 320 seronegative cohort members. Each donor provided a peripheral blood sample, and peripheral blood mononuclear cells were used for TCR beta sequencing. Genomic DNA extraction from the blood cell samples was performed with the Qiagen DNeasy Blood Extraction Kit. Summary of the overall study and its limitations: Roughly uniform sequencing depth across donors was assumed in presence/absence analyses, although this assumption may not hold. Compared with the roughly 670-donor mean, donors in an Asian-associated ancestry cluster had fewer N-insertions in productive TCRs, according to a later genetic analysis. V-gene and J-gene trimming of TCR beta chains was associated with a missense DCLRE1C variant in a later genetic analysis, and the association was replicated in an independent cohort. Compared with equally common non-associated chains, HLA-associated TCR beta chains in a later analysis were more clonally expanded and had lower generation probabilities. Strong co-occurrence of HLA alleles, especially DR and DQ, made assigning TCR associations to individual alleles difficult. Because HLA typing was unavailable for some donors at each locus, only the typed subset was used in association tests. In vitro tests confirmed that a few of the cytomegalovirus-associated TCR beta chains recognize cytomegalovirus antigens. Some IMGT-functional V segments, including TRBV6-2 and TRBV6-3, could not be distinguished by the 87-base-pair reads and were therefore excluded. According to a later analysis, TCR association rates differed among HLA loci, with DRB1 alleles showing the most associated TCRs and HLA-C alleles showing the fewest. Across donors, most TCR sequences were observed very rarely, whereas some public TCRs were present in many individuals. The cohort was sequenced for TCR beta chains only, and without alpha or paired-chain data the features that could be detected were limited. Because counts were too low, some 17 rarely observed V segments, including chromosome 9 orphons, were left out of the earlier analysis of over 550 of the donors. For the cohort, immune exposure information was limited to CMV serostatus. A further reported finding was that TCR beta sequences accurately predicted the HLA-A and HLA-B alleles for most subjects in the first cohort. Specific HLA alleles were associated with 18,000 or so TCR beta sequences at a false discovery rate of 0.05 in a later analysis. Cytomegalovirus status was reported to be diagnosed by the classifier with high specificity and sensitivity in both the original and validation cohorts. Most CMV-associated TCR beta chains appeared to be HLA-restricted in a later analysis, and the HLA associations seemed to be driven largely by CMV exposure. Correlated functional status among segregating V segments might reflect linkage disequilibrium, but an unknown experimental factor could not be ruled out. Broadly in line with IMGT annotations, most TCR beta V segments showed up in productive rearrangements about 90% or about 30% of the time in an earlier analysis of about 500 of the donors. A later analysis reported that several top co-occurrence clusters appeared linked to parvovirus B19, influenza, CMV and Epstein-Barr virus. It was suggested by the authors that the approach could potentially be generalized to other disease states and immunological phenotypes. In the study, about 150 TCR beta chains were listed as associated with cytomegalovirus. A cluster of highly shared sequence variants was judged likely to be a technical artifact of the sequencing pipeline.

This receptor chain uses TRBV28 and TRBJ1-2; TRBD1 is a possible D gene, resting on 5 matching bases. This receptor was obtained from a man aged 25-45 years in good health and CMV-seronegative. The specimen was PBMCs. The CDR3 corresponds to CASRSPAGPRNYGYTF. The nucleotides read TGTGCCAGCAGATCCCCAGCGGGGCCTCGAAACTATGGCTACACCTTC.